A selection of T cell receptor beta chains follows, all from one sample in a study of blood T cell repertoires in COVID-19. The table came from immunoSEQ multiplex PCR; TCRdb's copy has only in-frame clones and leaves some out. The data show 270,000 or so clones, more than 75% seen once. The sample comprised PBMCs or T cells enriched from blood (not recorded which). These receptor sequences come from a woman aged 50 to 60 who had been exposed to COVID-19. CDR3s include the opening cysteine and the closing phenylalanine or tryptophan. D genes are given only for firm matches. Clone size appears in some rows only: once, few, many, or a class for an expanded clone.

D gene	V gene	J gene	clone size	CDR3 DNA	CDR3 protein
.	TRBV7-3	TRBJ1-3	.	TGTGCCAGCAGCTCAGATACTGGAAACACCATATATTTT	CASSSDTGNTIYF
.	TRBV25-1	TRBJ2-1	.	TGTGCCAGCAGTGAAGGGGGGAGCTCCTACAATGAGCAGTTCTTC	CASSEGGSSYNEQFF
TRBD2	TRBV7-2	TRBJ2-1	many	TGTGCCAGCAGCTTGCGACTAGCGGCGGTAGGGATGGGAGGAAATGAGCAGTTCTTC	CASSLRLAAVGMGGNEQFF
.	TRBV28	TRBJ2-7	.	TGTGCCAGCAGTTTATCCTACCCCGGCTACGAGCAGTACTTC	CASSLSYPGYEQYF
.	TRBV7-2	TRBJ1-2	.	TGTGCCAGCAGCCCCCGGGGATACTATGGCTACACCTTC	CASSPRGYYGYTF
.	TRBV7-9	TRBJ2-2	.	TGTGCCAGCAGGACAACAGGCGGTAACACCGGGGAGCTGTTTTTT	CASRTTGGNTGELFF
TRBD1	TRBV7-9	TRBJ1-1	once	TGTGCCAGCAGCTTACTCAGGGGGGATAACACTGAAGCTTTCTTT	CASSLLRGDNTEAFF
TRBD2	TRBV7-2	TRBJ2-2	few	TGTGCCAGCAGCCGTAGCGGGGGGGACACCGGGGAGCTGTTTTTT	CASSRSGGDTGELFF
.	TRBV7-9	TRBJ2-3	.	TGTGCCAGCAGCTCACACAGGGAGAGCACAGATACGCAGTATTTT	CASSSHRESTDTQYF
.	TRBV11-3	TRBJ2-2	.	TGTGCCAGCAGCTTTACGAGGACCGGGGAGCTGTTTTTT	CASSFTRTGELFF
TRBD1	TRBV5-1	TRBJ2-7	.	TGCGCCAGCAGCAAACAGGGGGCTGAGCAGTACTTC	CASSKQGAEQYF
.	TRBV2	TRBJ2-1	.	TGTGCCAGCAGTGGGGGCAGGGAGCAGTTCTTC	CASSGGREQFF
TRBD1	TRBV11-3	TRBJ1-5	.	TGTGCCAGCAGCCCCAGGAGGACAGGGAATAATCAGCCCCAGCATTTT	CASSPRRTGNNQPQHF
TRBD1	TRBV7-6	TRBJ2-6	.	TGTGCCAGCAGCTTAGGGCCCAGGGGGCGTGGGGCCAACGTCCTGACTTTC	CASSLGPRGRGANVLTF
TRBD2	TRBV12-3/TRBV12-4	TRBJ2-5	.	TGTGCCAGCAGTTTAAAGGGAGGGGAGACCCAGTACTTC	CASSLKGGETQYF
.	TRBV7-8	TRBJ2-7	few	TGTGCCAGCAGCTTCCTCACCCAGGGCTACGAGCAGTACTTC	CASSFLTQGYEQYF
.	TRBV10-2	TRBJ2-7	.	TGCGCCAGCAGTGACCAGGGCTTCTACGAGCAGTACTTC	CASSDQGFYEQYF
.	TRBV4-1	TRBJ1-4	.	TGCGCCAGCAGCCCCATGGACCGGGACATGATTGAAAAACTGTTTTTT	CASSPMDRDMIEKLFF
TRBD2	TRBV4-3	TRBJ2-5	.	TGCGCCAGCAGCCAAGTCGGGGGGGGCCCCCAAGAGACCCAGTACTTC	CASSQVGGGPQETQYF
.	TRBV5-4	TRBJ2-7	.	TGTGCCAGCAGCTTTGGCGCGGTGGGCGAGCAGTACTTC	CASSFGAVGEQYF
TRBD1	TRBV29-1	TRBJ2-5	.	TGCAGCGCCGAACTTTTGGAGACTAAGGCCCGGGACATTAGTACAGGGGAACCCCAAGAGACCCAGTACTTC	CSAELLETKARDISTGEPQETQYF
.	TRBV10-1	TRBJ1-1	.	TGCGCCAGCAGTGTGTCAAGGGGAGGGACTGAAGCTTTCTTT	CASSVSRGGTEAFF
.	TRBV6-2/TRBV6-3	TRBJ2-3	.	TGTGCCAGCAGTTACCTCCTAGCTTTGGATACGCAGTATTTT	CASSYLLALDTQYF
TRBD1	TRBV27	TRBJ1-5	.	TGTGCCAGCAGTTTATCAGGGGGCGGGCAGCCCCAGCATTTT	CASSLSGGGQPQHF
.	TRBV29-1	TRBJ2-7	.	TGCAGCGTTGACACAGGTTACGAGCAGTACTTC	CSVDTGYEQYF
TRBD1	TRBV7-2	TRBJ1-1	once	TGTGCCAGCAGCTCCCAGGGGGCGAAAGCTTTCTTT	CASSSQGAKAFF
.	TRBV2	TRBJ1-1	.	TGTGCCAGCAGCCTCAGGGGAACTGAAGCTTTCTTT	CASSLRGTEAFF
TRBD1	TRBV7-1	TRBJ2-4	.	TGTGCCAGCAGCTCCCATCAGTGGACAGGGGGCCCCTCAATCCTCCTTATAGCCAAAAACATTCAGTACTTC	CASSSHQWTGGPSILLIAKNIQYF
.	TRBV9	TRBJ1-1	.	TGTGCCAGCAGCGTTGAAGGGGAAAAACCGAAGGCTTTCTTT	CASSVEGEKPKAFF
.	TRBV2	TRBJ1-6	.	TGTGCCAGCAGTGTAGCTGGGAGCTCCTATAATTCACCCCTCCACTTT	CASSVAGSSYNSPLHF
.	TRBV6-1	TRBJ1-2	.	TGTGCCAGCAGTGAAGCGCGCAGGCTAGGCTACACCTTC	CASSEARRLGYTF
.	TRBV11-2	TRBJ2-2	.	TGTGCCAGCAGCTTAAACTATATCACCGGGGAGCTGTTTTTT	CASSLNYITGELFF
.	TRBV18	TRBJ1-2	.	TGTGCCAGCTCACCACGGGGGCCACCGGAAGGCTACACCTTC	CASSPRGPPEGYTF
.	TRBV10-3	TRBJ1-3	few	TGTGCCATCAGTGACCAGTCTGGAAACACCATATATTTT	CAISDQSGNTIYF